Following are 10 T cell receptor beta chains from one sample sequenced in a study of persistence of HIV-infected CD4 T cells. An overlapping HIV-1 Gag peptide pool stimulated these cells at 0.75 to 1 ug/peptide/mL. Responding CD4+ T cells were sorted by upregulation of both CD40 ligand and CD69. These receptors have no known antigen. This was the immunoSEQ version 4 assay in survey mode. The table came from immunoSEQ multiplex PCR; TCRdb's copy has only in-frame clones and leaves some out. This sample has nearly 20,000 clones; 50% to 70% occur once, and the top ten carry around 1.8%. Material: CD4+ T cells sorted from PBMCs after 18-hour stimulation, obtained from a patient who received antiretroviral therapy. The source is an adult woman with HIV who was CMV-seropositive.

This clone was observed a few times. The identical CDR3 is also encoded by other nucleotide sequences in the sample. The genes are TRBV18 and TRBJ2-2; D not resolved. V was shortened by 0 bases and J by 6 bases, with 2 bases between the two germline ends. The V gene's germline CDR1 is KGHSH and CDR2 LQKENI. The CDR3 totals 12 residues. The CDR3: CASSPPSGELFF. CDR3 sequence (DNA): TGTGCCAGCTCACCACCGTCCGGGGAGCTGTTTTTT.

The chain carries TRBV6-1 and TRBJ1-2; D is perhaps TRBD1 (5 bases). The CDR3 covers 13 residues. The V and J ends lost 1 base and 8 bases respectively, with 11 bases between them. Germline V gene lookup returns CDR1 MNHNS and CDR2 SASEGT. The CDR3 is CASSEGDGPGYTF. The CDR3 DNA sequence: TGTGCCAGCAGTGAAGGGGACGGGCCGGGCTACACCTTC.

The chain is built from TRBV5-1 and TRBJ1-2; perhaps TRBD1 as D (5 bases). V shed 2 bases and J shed 3 bases, with 11 bases lying between them. This CDR3 spans 14 amino acids. Looked up from germline, CDR1 is SGHRS and CDR2 is YFSETQ. CDR3 sequence reads: CASSFTQEYYGYTF. The CDR3 DNA reads as TGCGCCAGCAGCTTTACACAGGAGTACTATGGCTACACCTTC.

This chain joins TRBV7-8 and TRBJ1-5; no firm D call. V lost 6 bases, J lost 5 bases, and 17 bases lay in between. The CDR3 totals 15 residues. Germline CDR1 is SGHVS and CDR2 is FQNEAQ. The CDR3 DNA is TGTGCCAGCAGGATCACAGAGTCTTCGTATCAGCCCCAGCATTTT. It yields the protein CASRITESSYQPQHF.

This clone was detected only once. This chain connects TRBV9 to TRBJ1-3; D call uncertain. CDR1 and CDR2 (germline): SGDLS, YYNGEE. The V end lost 4 bases, the J end lost 0 bases, and 14 bases lay between the germline ends. This CDR3 contains 16 residues. The CDR3 DNA reads TGTGCCAGCAGCCCCCCCTGGGCGAGCTCTGGAAACACCATATATTTT. As protein: CASSPPWASSGNTIYF.

The chain recombines TRBV19 with TRBJ1-6, with D hard to call. The CDR3 has 15 amino acids. The V gene lost 5 bases and the J gene lost 7 bases, with 15 bases spanning the gap. Germline V gene data show CDR1 as LNHDA and CDR2 as SQIVND (reference sequence). CDR3: CASSPREGQNSPLHF. The CDR3 DNA is TGTGCCAGTAGTCCCCGGGAGGGTCAAAATTCACCCCTCCACTTT.

The genes are TRBV19 and TRBJ2-7, with D hard to call. The CDR3 contains 14 residues. Germline V gives CDR1 LNHDA, CDR2 SQIVND (reference sequence). The V end lost 7 bases, the J end lost 6 bases, and 19 bases lay between the germline ends. CDR3 sequence reads: CASTPPGSEGEQYF. The CDR3, as DNA: TGTGCCAGTACCCCACCCGGGTCAGAAGGCGAGCAGTACTTC. The full variable domain, completed using reference TRBV19 and TRBJ2-7, is DGGITQSPKYLFRKEGQNVTLSCEQNLNHDAMYWYRQDPGQGLRLIYYSQIVNDFQKGDIAEGYSVSREKKESFPLTVTSAQKNPTAFYLCASTPPGSEGEQYFGPGTRLTVT.

The chain has TRBV11-3 and TRBJ1-6; TRBD1 is a possible D gene (5 bases). CDR1 SGHNT and CDR2 YENEEA come from the germline V gene. Trimming stripped 3 bases from V and 7 bases from J, with 10 bases between. This CDR3 is built from 14 residues. The CDR3 reads CASSLGPPNSPLHF. The CDR3, as DNA: TGTGCCAGCAGCTTGGGACCCCCCAATTCACCCCTCCACTTT.

The gene calls are TRBV29-1 and TRBJ2-5, with 7 bases that match TRBD1. The CDR3 is 16 residues long. Germline lookup yields CDR1 SQVTM and CDR2 ANQGSEA. J was trimmed by 5 bases and V by 5 bases; bases with no gene match: 17. The CDR3 DNA sequence: TGCAGCGTTTGGGGTGGGGCAGGGGGTGATGAGGAGACCCAGTACTTC. It yields the protein CSVWGGAGGDEETQYF.

The chain employs TRBV7-8 and TRBJ2-3; D is unresolved. Germline V gene lookup returns CDR1 SGHVS and CDR2 FQNEAQ. V shed 1 base and J shed 5 bases, with 4 bases lying between them. This CDR3 is built from 12 residues. CDR3 in amino acids: CASSLVQDTQYF. In DNA form, the CDR3 reads TGTGCCAGCAGCTTAGTACAAGATACGCAGTATTTT. Based on the CDR3 plus reference TRBV7-8 and TRBJ2-3, the full variable domain is GAGVSQSPRYKVAKRGQDVALRCDPISGHVSLFWYQQALGQGPEFLTYFQNEAQLDKSGLPSDRFFAERPEGSVSTLKIQRTQQEDSAVYLCASSLVQDTQYFGPGTRLTVL.